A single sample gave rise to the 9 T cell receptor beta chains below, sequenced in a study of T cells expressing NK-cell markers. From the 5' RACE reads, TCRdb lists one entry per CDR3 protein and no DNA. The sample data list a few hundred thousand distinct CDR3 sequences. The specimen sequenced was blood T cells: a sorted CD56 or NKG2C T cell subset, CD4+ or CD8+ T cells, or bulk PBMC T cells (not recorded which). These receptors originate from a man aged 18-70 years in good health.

This chain's CDR3 is CSAATGGGRYEQYF. The chain joins TRBV29-1 to TRBJ2-7; TCRdb's D gene call, TRBD2, goes unchecked for lack of DNA. The CDR3 runs 14 residues. From germline, CDR1 is SQVTM and CDR2 ANQGSEA.

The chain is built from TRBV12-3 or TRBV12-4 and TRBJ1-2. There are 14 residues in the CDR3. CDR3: CASSLRDGMGGYTF.

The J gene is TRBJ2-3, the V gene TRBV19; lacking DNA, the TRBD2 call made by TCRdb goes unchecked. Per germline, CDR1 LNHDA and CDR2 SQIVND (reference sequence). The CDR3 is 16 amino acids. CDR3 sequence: CASSPGGSGGPDTQYF.

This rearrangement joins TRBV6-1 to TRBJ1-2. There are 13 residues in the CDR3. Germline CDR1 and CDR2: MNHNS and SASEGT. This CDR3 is CASSETRLNGYTF.

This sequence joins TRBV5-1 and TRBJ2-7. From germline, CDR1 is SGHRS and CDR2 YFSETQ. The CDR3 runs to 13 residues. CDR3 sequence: CASSLGNSYEQYF.

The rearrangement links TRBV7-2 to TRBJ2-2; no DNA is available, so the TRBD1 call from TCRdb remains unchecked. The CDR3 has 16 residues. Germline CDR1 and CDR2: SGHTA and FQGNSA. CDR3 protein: CASSLADRGNTGELFF.

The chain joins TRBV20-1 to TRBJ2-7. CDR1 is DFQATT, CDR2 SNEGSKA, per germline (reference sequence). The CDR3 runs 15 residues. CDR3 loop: CSARDRISHPYEQYF.

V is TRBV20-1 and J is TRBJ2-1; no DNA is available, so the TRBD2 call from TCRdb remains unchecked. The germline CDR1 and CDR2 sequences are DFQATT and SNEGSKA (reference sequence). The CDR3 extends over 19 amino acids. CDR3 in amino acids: CSAPTPLSSGGPLGYEQFF.

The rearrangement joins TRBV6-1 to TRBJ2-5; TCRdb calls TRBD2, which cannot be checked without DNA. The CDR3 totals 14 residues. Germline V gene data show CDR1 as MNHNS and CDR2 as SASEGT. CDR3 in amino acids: CATTGTRTLQTQYF.